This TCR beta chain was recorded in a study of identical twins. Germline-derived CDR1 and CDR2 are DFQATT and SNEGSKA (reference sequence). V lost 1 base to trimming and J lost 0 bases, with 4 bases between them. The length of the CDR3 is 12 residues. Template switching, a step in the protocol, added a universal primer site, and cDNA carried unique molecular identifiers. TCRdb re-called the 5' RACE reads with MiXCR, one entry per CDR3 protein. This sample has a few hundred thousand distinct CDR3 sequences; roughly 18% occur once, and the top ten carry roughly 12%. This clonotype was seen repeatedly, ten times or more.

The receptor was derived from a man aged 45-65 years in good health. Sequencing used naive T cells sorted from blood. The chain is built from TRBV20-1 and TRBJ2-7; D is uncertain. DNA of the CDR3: TGCAGTGCTAGAGGCTCCTCCTACGAGCAGTACTTC. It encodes CSARGSSYEQYF.